A selection of T cell receptor beta chains follows, all from one sample in a study of shared clonotypes between healthy human individuals. Clones were sequenced by immunoSEQ multiplex PCR, and TCRdb holds only the in-frame ones, with some missing. The sample holds just over 2,000,000 clones, less than 95% seen once. Sequencing input: naive CD8+ T cells sorted from blood. These TCRs come from a man between 18 and 29 years old in good health. Each CDR3 is given with its conserved first and last residue. D genes are given only for firm matches. Some rows have no size entry. The others give once, few or many, or a class for an expanded clone.

clone_size: .; j_call: TRBJ2-2; v_call: TRBV5-4; d_call: .; cdr3_aa: CASSSLTGELFF; cdr3_nt: TGTGCCAGCAGCTCTTTGACCGGGGAGCTGTTTTTT
clone_size: .; j_call: TRBJ1-2; v_call: TRBV2; d_call: TRBD1; cdr3_aa: CASKPPGGLYGYTF; cdr3_nt: TGTGCCAGCAAACCTCCAGGGGGCCTATACGGCTACACCTTC
clone_size: .; j_call: TRBJ1-5; v_call: TRBV4-1; d_call: .; cdr3_aa: CASSQAVGDVSNQPQHF; cdr3_nt: TGCGCCAGCAGCCAAGCAGTCGGGGACGTTAGCAATCAGCCCCAGCATTTT
clone_size: once; j_call: TRBJ2-7; v_call: TRBV11-2; d_call: TRBD2; cdr3_aa: CASSSGTSGYEQYF; cdr3_nt: TGTGCCAGCAGCTCCGGGACTAGCGGGTACGAGCAGTACTTC
clone_size: .; j_call: TRBJ2-7; v_call: TRBV6-6; d_call: TRBD2; cdr3_aa: CASSFLLAGVEEQYF; cdr3_nt: TGTGCCAGCAGTTTCTTACTAGCGGGAGTGGAAGAGCAGTACTTC
clone_size: many; j_call: TRBJ1-6; v_call: TRBV18; d_call: .; cdr3_aa: CASSPATGTNSPLHF; cdr3_nt: TGTGCCAGCTCACCTGCGACAGGAACAAATTCACCCCTCCACTTT
clone_size: .; j_call: TRBJ2-3; v_call: TRBV28; d_call: TRBD2; cdr3_aa: CASSTQGGDTQYF; cdr3_nt: TGTGCCAGCAGCACCCAGGGAGGGGATACGCAGTATTTT
clone_size: .; j_call: TRBJ2-3; v_call: TRBV29-1; d_call: .; cdr3_aa: CSVADGGWGTDTQYF; cdr3_nt: TGCAGCGTTGCGGATGGGGGATGGGGTACAGATACGCAGTATTTT
clone_size: .; j_call: TRBJ2-1; v_call: TRBV4-1; d_call: TRBD1; cdr3_aa: CASSQQGVNEQFF; cdr3_nt: TGCGCCAGCAGCCAACAGGGGGTGAATGAGCAGTTCTTC
clone_size: .; j_call: TRBJ2-7; v_call: TRBV28; d_call: .; cdr3_aa: CASSVPKSYEQYF; cdr3_nt: TGTGCCAGCAGCGTCCCCAAATCCTACGAGCAGTACTTC
clone_size: .; j_call: TRBJ2-7; v_call: TRBV29-1; d_call: .; cdr3_aa: CSVEDPGAYEQYF; cdr3_nt: TGCAGCGTTGAAGATCCGGGCGCCTACGAGCAGTACTTC
clone_size: .; j_call: TRBJ1-6; v_call: TRBV28; d_call: TRBD1; cdr3_aa: CATEHRGDNSPLHF; cdr3_nt: TGTGCCACCGAACACAGGGGGGATAATTCACCCCTCCACTTT
clone_size: .; j_call: TRBJ2-7; v_call: TRBV7-2; d_call: TRBD2; cdr3_aa: CASSLLAGANEQYF; cdr3_nt: TGTGCCAGCAGCTTACTAGCGGGGGCCAACGAGCAGTACTTC
clone_size: .; j_call: TRBJ2-1; v_call: TRBV9; d_call: TRBD2; cdr3_aa: CASSDGLAGGPDEQFF; cdr3_nt: TGTGCCAGCAGCGACGGACTAGCGGGGGGGCCGGATGAGCAGTTCTTC